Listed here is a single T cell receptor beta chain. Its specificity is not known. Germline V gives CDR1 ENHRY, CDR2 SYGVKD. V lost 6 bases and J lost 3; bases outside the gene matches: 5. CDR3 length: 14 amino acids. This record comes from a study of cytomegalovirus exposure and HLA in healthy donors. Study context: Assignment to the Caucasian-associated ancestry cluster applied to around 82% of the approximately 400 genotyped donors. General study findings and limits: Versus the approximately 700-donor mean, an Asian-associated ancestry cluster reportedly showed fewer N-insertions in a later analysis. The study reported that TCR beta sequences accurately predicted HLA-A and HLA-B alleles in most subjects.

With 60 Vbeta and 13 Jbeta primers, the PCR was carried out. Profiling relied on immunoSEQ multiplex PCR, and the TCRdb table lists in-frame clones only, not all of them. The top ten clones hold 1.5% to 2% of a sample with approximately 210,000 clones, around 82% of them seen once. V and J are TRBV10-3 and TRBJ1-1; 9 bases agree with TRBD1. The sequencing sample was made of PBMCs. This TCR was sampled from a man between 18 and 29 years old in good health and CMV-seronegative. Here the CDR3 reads CAIRIQGAYTEAFF. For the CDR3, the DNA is TGTGCCATCAGGATACAGGGGGCGTACACTGAAGCTTTCTTT.